This TCR beta chain emerged from a study of blood T cells in healthy people across ages. Regarding the study as a whole: Unknown CMV status may confound age-related changes in expanded clones. Unsorted PBMC input precluded a conclusive naive versus antigen-experienced comparison.

Per germline, CDR1 GTSNPN and CDR2 SVGIG (reference sequence). V lost 0 bases to trimming and J lost 8 bases, with 13 bases between them. The CDR3 runs 14 residues. Through a sample-barcoded 5' primer and a J-beta primer mix, a second PCR was run for roughly 7 to 12 cycles. Each cDNA was tagged by a template-switch adaptor containing 12 random nucleotides. TCRdb re-called the 5' RACE reads with MiXCR, one entry per CDR3 protein. The sample includes hundreds of thousands of distinct CDR3 sequences, over 25% of them seen just once. A word on this clonotype: Antigen: not known.

These sequences were also reported in another study, on T cells of mothers and their children. Per that paper: Over 9.5 million reads per mother and about 3 million per child were obtained.

This sequence joins TRBV30 and TRBJ1-4, with a weak D call TRBD1 (5 bases). The sample comprised blood. This receptor was taken from a boy under 10 years old in good health. The CDR3 nucleotides are TGTGCCTGGAGTGTAGGGCAGGGAGTCGAAAAACTGTTTTTT. Its protein product is CAWSVGQGVEKLFF. Full variable domain (rest looked up from reference TRBV30 and TRBJ1-4): SQTIHQWPATLVQPVGSPLSLECTVEGTSNPNLYWYRQAAGRGLQLLFYSVGIGQISSEVPQNLSASRPQDRQFILSSKKLLLSDSGFYLCAWSVGQGVEKLFFGSGTQLSVL.